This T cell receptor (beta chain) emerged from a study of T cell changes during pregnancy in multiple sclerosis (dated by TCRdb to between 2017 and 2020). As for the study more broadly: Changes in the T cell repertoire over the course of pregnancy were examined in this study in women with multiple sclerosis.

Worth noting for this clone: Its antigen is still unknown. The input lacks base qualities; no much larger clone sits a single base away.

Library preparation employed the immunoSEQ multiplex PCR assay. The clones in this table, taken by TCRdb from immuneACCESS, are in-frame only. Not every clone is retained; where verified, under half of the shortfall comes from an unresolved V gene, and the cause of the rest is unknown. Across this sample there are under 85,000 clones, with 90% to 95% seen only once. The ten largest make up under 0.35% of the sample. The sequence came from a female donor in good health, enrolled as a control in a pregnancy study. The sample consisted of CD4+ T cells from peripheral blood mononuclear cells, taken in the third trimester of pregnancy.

This receptor has the CDR3 CASSIERGDDYNSPLHF. The DNA reads TGTGCCAGTAGTATAGAGCGGGGGGACGACTATAATTCACCCCTCCACTTT. The receptor chain draws on TRBV19 and TRBJ1-6; a weak D assignment points to TRBD1 (5 bases agree). The CDR3 spans 17 residues, from the cysteine through the phenylalanine. Only the CDR3 region is kept as DNA, spanning 51 bases read in frame from base 1. V is reduced by 0 bases and J by 3 bases, leaving a spacing of 12 bases between them. CDR1 and CDR2, per the germline V gene (reference sequence), are LNHDA and SQIVND.